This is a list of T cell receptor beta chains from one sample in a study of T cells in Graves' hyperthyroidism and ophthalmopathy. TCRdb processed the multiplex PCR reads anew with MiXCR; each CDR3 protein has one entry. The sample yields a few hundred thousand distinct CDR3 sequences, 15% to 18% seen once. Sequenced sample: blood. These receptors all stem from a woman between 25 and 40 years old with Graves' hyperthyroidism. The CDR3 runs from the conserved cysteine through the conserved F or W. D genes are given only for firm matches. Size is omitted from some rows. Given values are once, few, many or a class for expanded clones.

cdr3_nt: TGTGCCAGCAGTTTCGGGACTATTGGCCATGAGCAGTTCTTC
cdr3_aa: CASSFGTIGHEQFF
v_call: TRBV6-1
d_call: TRBD2
clone_size: NA
j_call: TRBJ2-1

cdr3_nt: TGTGCCATCAGTGAGCGAGAGTCTGGGAGCAATCAGCCCCAGCATTTT
cdr3_aa: CAISERESGSNQPQHF
v_call: TRBV10-3
d_call: NA
clone_size: NA
j_call: TRBJ1-5

cdr3_nt: TGTGCCAGCAGTTTCAGGGGGGGGGGCGGGGAGCTGTTTTTT
cdr3_aa: CASSFRGGGGELFF
v_call: TRBV27
d_call: NA
clone_size: many
j_call: TRBJ2-2

cdr3_nt: TGCGCCAGCGAGACTAGCGGGGCAGGTGAGCAGTTCTTC
cdr3_aa: CASETSGAGEQFF
v_call: TRBV5-1
d_call: TRBD2
clone_size: many
j_call: TRBJ2-1

cdr3_nt: TGTGCCAGCTCTTGGGGACAGAACGCTTATGGCTACACCTTC
cdr3_aa: CASSWGQNAYGYTF
v_call: TRBV7-2
d_call: TRBD1
clone_size: few
j_call: TRBJ1-2

cdr3_nt: TGTGCCAGCAGTCGAGCGGCAGATACGCAGTATTTT
cdr3_aa: CASSRAADTQYF
v_call: TRBV12-3/TRBV12-4
d_call: NA
clone_size: many
j_call: TRBJ2-3

cdr3_nt: TGTGCCAGCTCCTCCGCGGGAAGCACTGAAGCTTTCTTT
cdr3_aa: CASSSAGSTEAFF
v_call: TRBV18
d_call: NA
clone_size: many
j_call: TRBJ1-1

cdr3_nt: TGCGCCAGCAGCCAAGTCAGGGGAGGGATGATGTTTTTT
cdr3_aa: CASSQVRGGMMFF
v_call: TRBV4-1
d_call: NA
clone_size: few
j_call: TRBJ2-2

cdr3_nt: TGTGCCATCAGTGAAGGGACTAGCGTCTACGAGCAGTACTTC
cdr3_aa: CAISEGTSVYEQYF
v_call: TRBV10-3
d_call: TRBD2
clone_size: few
j_call: TRBJ2-7

cdr3_nt: TGTGCCAGCAGTTTAGGACGGTTGGGCAATCAGCCCCAGCATTTT
cdr3_aa: CASSLGRLGNQPQHF
v_call: TRBV6-5
d_call: NA
clone_size: NA
j_call: TRBJ1-5

cdr3_nt: TGTGCCAGCAGTAGGAGGGTCCTGGGGGTACTTACGGCTGAAGCTTTCTTT
cdr3_aa: CASSRRVLGVLTAEAFF
v_call: TRBV12-3/TRBV12-4
d_call: NA
clone_size: many
j_call: TRBJ1-1

cdr3_nt: TGTGCCAGCAGCACACGAGAACATCTGGGCACAGATACGCAGTATTTT
cdr3_aa: CASSTREHLGTDTQYF
v_call: TRBV3-1
d_call: NA
clone_size: few
j_call: TRBJ2-3

cdr3_nt: TGTGCCAGCAGCCCTTACGGGACAGGGACCTATGGCTACACCTTC
cdr3_aa: CASSPYGTGTYGYTF
v_call: TRBV7-2
d_call: TRBD1
clone_size: many
j_call: TRBJ1-2

cdr3_nt: TGTGCCAGCTCACCCGGACAGGGGGTATCGGGCACTGAAGCTTTCTTT
cdr3_aa: CASSPGQGVSGTEAFF
v_call: TRBV18
d_call: TRBD1
clone_size: NA
j_call: TRBJ1-1

cdr3_nt: TGTGCCAGCAGTTGGGCTCCGACGTCGAGGGAGCAGTTCTTC
cdr3_aa: CASSWAPTSREQFF
v_call: TRBV6-1
d_call: NA
clone_size: many
j_call: TRBJ2-1

cdr3_nt: TGTGCCAGTAGTAACACAGGGGGCTACGAGCAGTACTTC
cdr3_aa: CASSNTGGYEQYF
v_call: TRBV19
d_call: TRBD1
clone_size: NA
j_call: TRBJ2-7

cdr3_nt: TGTGCCAGCAGCTTAACTGTGGGAGTATCTGATACGCAGTATTTT
cdr3_aa: CASSLTVGVSDTQYF
v_call: TRBV7-2
d_call: NA
clone_size: many
j_call: TRBJ2-3

cdr3_nt: TGCGCCAGCAGCTTGGTATTAGGACAGGGAGCTTTCTTT
cdr3_aa: CASSLVLGQGAFF
v_call: TRBV5-1
d_call: TRBD1
clone_size: many
j_call: TRBJ1-1

cdr3_nt: TGCAGTGCTACTACCAGACCCTACAATGAGCAGTTCTTC
cdr3_aa: CSATTRPYNEQFF
v_call: TRBV20-1
d_call: NA
clone_size: many
j_call: TRBJ2-1

cdr3_nt: TGTGCCAGCAGCCAGACCCAGGGGACTGAAGCTTTCTTT
cdr3_aa: CASSQTQGTEAFF
v_call: TRBV3-1
d_call: NA
clone_size: many
j_call: TRBJ1-1

cdr3_nt: TGCGCCAGCAGGTTGGGACTAGCGGGAAAATATCGCTCCTACAATGAGCAGTTCTTC
cdr3_aa: CASRLGLAGKYRSYNEQFF
v_call: TRBV4-1
d_call: TRBD2
clone_size: many
j_call: TRBJ2-1

cdr3_nt: TGTGCCAGTGGTGGACTAGCGGGAGTGTACGGGGAGCTGTTTTTT
cdr3_aa: CASGGLAGVYGELFF
v_call: TRBV19
d_call: TRBD2
clone_size: NA
j_call: TRBJ2-2

cdr3_nt: TGTGCCAGCAGCTTAGATGAGTGGGACCTCGGGGGCAATGAGCAGTTCTTC
cdr3_aa: CASSLDEWDLGGNEQFF
v_call: TRBV7-6
d_call: NA
clone_size: few
j_call: TRBJ2-1

cdr3_nt: TGTGCCAGCAGCTTAGCCGGGGACAGCTCTGGGGCCAACGTCCTGACTTTC
cdr3_aa: CASSLAGDSSGANVLTF
v_call: TRBV7-2
d_call: TRBD1
clone_size: few
j_call: TRBJ2-6

cdr3_nt: TGTGCCAGCAGTGTGCTAGCGGTAAATGAGCAGTTCTTC
cdr3_aa: CASSVLAVNEQFF
v_call: TRBV28
d_call: TRBD2
clone_size: many
j_call: TRBJ2-1

cdr3_nt: TGTGCCAGCACCGCGCCCTCTCTTTCCGAGCAGTACTTC
cdr3_aa: CASTAPSLSEQYF
v_call: TRBV28
d_call: NA
clone_size: many
j_call: TRBJ2-7

cdr3_nt: TGTGCCAGCAGTTCCCGCAGCCTGGCGAACACTGAAGCTTTCTTT
cdr3_aa: CASSSRSLANTEAFF
v_call: TRBV6-5
d_call: NA
clone_size: NA
j_call: TRBJ1-1

cdr3_nt: TGTGCCAGCAGCCCTCCCCAGCCCTATGAAAAACTGTTTTTT
cdr3_aa: CASSPPQPYEKLFF
v_call: TRBV7-9
d_call: NA
clone_size: few
j_call: TRBJ1-4

cdr3_nt: TGCAGTGCTAGACCGGAACTCAGCTACGAGCAGTACTTC
cdr3_aa: CSARPELSYEQYF
v_call: TRBV20-1
d_call: NA
clone_size: many
j_call: TRBJ2-7

cdr3_nt: TGCAGCGTTGAATATCGGACCGAGAACACTGAAGCTTTCTTT
cdr3_aa: CSVEYRTENTEAFF
v_call: TRBV29-1
d_call: NA
clone_size: few
j_call: TRBJ1-1

cdr3_nt: TGTGCCATCAGGGCATACTGGGAAAGCAATGAGCAGTTCTTC
cdr3_aa: CAIRAYWESNEQFF
v_call: TRBV10-3
d_call: NA
clone_size: many
j_call: TRBJ2-1

cdr3_nt: TGTGCCAGCAGCTCCCGACAGGGGGGGACTGGCTCCCGAGATACGCAGTATTTT
cdr3_aa: CASSSRQGGTGSRDTQYF
v_call: TRBV7-6
d_call: TRBD1
clone_size: NA
j_call: TRBJ2-3